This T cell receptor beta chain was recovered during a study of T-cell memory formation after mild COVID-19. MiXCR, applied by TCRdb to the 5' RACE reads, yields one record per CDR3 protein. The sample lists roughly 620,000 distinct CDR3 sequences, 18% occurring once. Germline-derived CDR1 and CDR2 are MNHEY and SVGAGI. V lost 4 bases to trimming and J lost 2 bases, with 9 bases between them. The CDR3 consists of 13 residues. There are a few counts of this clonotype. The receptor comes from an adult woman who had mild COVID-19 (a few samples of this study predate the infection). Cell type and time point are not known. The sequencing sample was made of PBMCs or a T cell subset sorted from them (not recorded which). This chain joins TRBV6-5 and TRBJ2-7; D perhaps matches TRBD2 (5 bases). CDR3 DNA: TGTGCCAGCAGTTCCCCGGGAACCTACGAGCAGTACTTC. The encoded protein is CASSSPGTYEQYF.